This T cell receptor (beta chain) is drawn from a study of blood T cell repertoires in COVID-19. Repertoires were generated with immunoSEQ multiplex PCR, while TCRdb's copy carries only in-frame clones and drops some. This sample has a few hundred thousand clones, with 82% found just once. The CDR3 loop spans 16 amino acids. V shed 0 bases and J 7 bases; nucleotides not matched to a gene: 7. The germline V gene encodes CDR1 MNHEY and CDR2 SMNVEV (reference sequence). This clone was recorded a few times. The chain combines TRBV27 with TRBJ2-1; 9 positions match TRBD2. Input material: peripheral blood. The sequence was obtained from a young woman with acute or convalescent COVID-19. The CDR3 sequence is CASSLSIAGVVNEQFF. CDR3 coding DNA: TGTGCCAGCAGTTTATCAATAGCGGGAGTGGTTAATGAGCAGTTCTTC.